Listed below are T cell receptor beta chains from one sample, sequenced in a study of cytomegalovirus exposure and HLA in healthy donors. Measured with immunoSEQ multiplex PCR; TCRdb has only the in-frame clones, and not every one. The table lists some 90,000 clones, about three quarters of them singletons. The sequencing input was PBMCs. Receptors were obtained from a man aged 25-45 years in good health and CMV-seropositive. CDR3s include the opening cysteine and the closing phenylalanine or tryptophan. D genes are given only for firm matches. Not every row has a clone size; where given, it reads once, few, many or a size class.

j_gene: TRBJ1-1; abundance: -; d_gene: TRBD1; v_gene: TRBV27; CDR3aa: CASSLGTGNTEAFF; CDR3nt: TGTGCCAGCAGTTTAGGGACAGGGAACACTGAAGCTTTCTTT
j_gene: TRBJ2-4; abundance: -; d_gene: TRBD1; v_gene: TRBV28; CDR3aa: CASSYGTVAKNIQYF; CDR3nt: TGTGCCAGCAGCTACGGGACAGTAGCCAAAAACATTCAGTACTTC
j_gene: TRBJ2-7; abundance: once; d_gene: TRBD1; v_gene: TRBV4-2; CDR3aa: CASSLQQTGPYEQYF; CDR3nt: TGTGCCAGCAGCCTACAACAGACAGGGCCATACGAGCAGTACTTC
j_gene: TRBJ2-6; abundance: -; d_gene: -; v_gene: TRBV18; CDR3aa: CASSPPSSESGANVLTF; CDR3nt: TGTGCCAGCTCACCACCGTCGTCTGAGTCTGGGGCCAACGTCCTGACTTTC
j_gene: TRBJ1-6; abundance: -; d_gene: -; v_gene: TRBV2; CDR3aa: CASSHRVGANSPLHF; CDR3nt: TGTGCCAGCAGTCACCGGGTTGGGGCTAATTCACCCCTCCACTTT
j_gene: TRBJ2-5; abundance: -; d_gene: -; v_gene: TRBV5-1; CDR3aa: CASSLGQGGVQETQYF; CDR3nt: TGCGCCAGCAGCTTGGGACAGGGAGGCGTGCAAGAGACCCAGTACTTC
j_gene: TRBJ2-7; abundance: -; d_gene: -; v_gene: TRBV7-9; CDR3aa: CSSSQKQGGGVDYEQYF; CDR3nt: TGTTCCAGCAGCCAAAAACAGGGGGGGGGTGTGGACTACGAGCAGTACTTC
j_gene: TRBJ2-7; abundance: -; d_gene: TRBD2; v_gene: TRBV27; CDR3aa: CASSFGLAGGGEQYF; CDR3nt: TGTGCCAGCAGTTTCGGACTAGCGGGAGGAGGGGAGCAGTACTTC
j_gene: TRBJ1-1; abundance: -; d_gene: -; v_gene: TRBV4-1; CDR3aa: CASSPVGRNMNTEAFF; CDR3nt: TGCGCCAGCAGCCCTGTGGGGCGGAATATGAACACTGAAGCTTTCTTT
j_gene: TRBJ2-3; abundance: -; d_gene: TRBD2; v_gene: TRBV11-3; CDR3aa: CASSLRSGGTDTQYF; CDR3nt: TGTGCCAGCAGCTTACGTAGCGGGGGCACAGATACGCAGTATTTT
j_gene: TRBJ2-2; abundance: -; d_gene: TRBD2; v_gene: TRBV7-2; CDR3aa: CASSLMLAVFTGELFF; CDR3nt: TGTGCCAGCAGCTTAATGCTAGCGGTTTTCACCGGGGAGCTGTTTTTT
j_gene: TRBJ2-1; abundance: -; d_gene: -; v_gene: TRBV28; CDR3aa: CAISSGAYNEQFF; CDR3nt: TGTGCCATCTCCTCCGGGGCCTACAATGAGCAGTTCTTC
j_gene: TRBJ2-3; abundance: -; d_gene: -; v_gene: TRBV18; CDR3aa: CASSPQTADTQYF; CDR3nt: TGTGCCAGCTCACCACAGACAGCAGATACGCAGTATTTT
j_gene: TRBJ1-4; abundance: -; d_gene: -; v_gene: TRBV7-2; CDR3aa: CASSFRTGFNEKLFF; CDR3nt: TGTGCCAGCAGCTTTCGGACGGGGTTTAATGAAAAACTGTTTTTT
j_gene: TRBJ2-2; abundance: -; d_gene: -; v_gene: TRBV19; CDR3aa: CASSRLGASTGELFF; CDR3nt: TGTGCCAGTAGCCGTTTGGGGGCCTCCACCGGGGAGCTGTTTTTT
j_gene: TRBJ2-5; abundance: -; d_gene: TRBD2; v_gene: TRBV6-5; CDR3aa: CASSYDRREFEETQYF; CDR3nt: TGTGCCAGCAGTTACGATCGGCGGGAGTTCGAGGAGACCCAGTACTTC
j_gene: TRBJ2-5; abundance: -; d_gene: -; v_gene: TRBV5-6; CDR3aa: CASSLVRGQETQYF; CDR3nt: TGTGCCAGCAGCTTAGTCAGGGGCCAAGAGACCCAGTACTTC
j_gene: TRBJ2-5; abundance: -; d_gene: TRBD2; v_gene: TRBV7-2; CDR3aa: CASSLWGQRERETQYF; CDR3nt: TGTGCCAGCAGCTTATGGGGTCAGCGGGAGAGAGAGACCCAGTACTTC
j_gene: TRBJ1-1; abundance: few; d_gene: TRBD1; v_gene: TRBV11-1; CDR3aa: CASSLDRGRSNTEAFF; CDR3nt: TGTGCCAGCAGCCTTGACAGGGGGCGGTCGAACACTGAAGCTTTCTTT
j_gene: TRBJ1-1; abundance: -; d_gene: TRBD1; v_gene: TRBV18; CDR3aa: CASSPRNDRGSEAFF; CDR3nt: TGTGCCAGCTCACCTCGGAACGACAGGGGTAGTGAAGCTTTCTTT
j_gene: TRBJ1-5; abundance: -; d_gene: -; v_gene: TRBV19; CDR3aa: CASSVGADSNQPQHF; CDR3nt: TGTGCCAGTAGCGTCGGAGCGGATAGCAATCAGCCCCAGCATTTT
j_gene: TRBJ2-2; abundance: -; d_gene: -; v_gene: TRBV27; CDR3aa: CASSIPGVPGELFF; CDR3nt: TGTGCCAGCAGTATACCAGGCGTCCCCGGGGAGCTGTTTTTT
j_gene: TRBJ2-1; abundance: -; d_gene: TRBD2; v_gene: TRBV5-6; CDR3aa: CASSGGPGLADMNEQFF; CDR3nt: TGTGCCAGCAGCGGGGGACCGGGACTAGCGGATATGAATGAGCAGTTCTTC
j_gene: TRBJ2-2; abundance: few; d_gene: -; v_gene: TRBV11-2; CDR3aa: CASKGTSNTGELFF; CDR3nt: TGTGCCAGTAAGGGGACTTCGAACACCGGGGAGCTGTTTTTT
j_gene: TRBJ1-2; abundance: -; d_gene: -; v_gene: TRBV23-1; CDR3aa: CASINRDGYTF; CDR3nt: TGCGCCAGCATCAACAGGGATGGCTACACCTTC
j_gene: TRBJ1-4; abundance: -; d_gene: -; v_gene: TRBV19; CDR3aa: CASSIRGGSEKLFF; CDR3nt: TGTGCCAGTAGTATTAGGGGCGGGAGTGAAAAACTGTTTTTT
j_gene: TRBJ1-5; abundance: -; d_gene: -; v_gene: TRBV7-2; CDR3aa: CASSLAGRNSNQPQHF; CDR3nt: TGTGCCAGCAGCTTAGCGGGGCGGAATAGCAATCAGCCCCAGCATTTT
j_gene: TRBJ2-5; abundance: few; d_gene: TRBD2; v_gene: TRBV19; CDR3aa: CASTLGAGRNGETQYF; CDR3nt: TGTGCCAGCACCTTAGGAGCGGGAAGAAACGGAGAGACCCAGTACTTC
j_gene: TRBJ2-7; abundance: -; d_gene: TRBD2; v_gene: TRBV28; CDR3aa: CASSLGAGVEQYF; CDR3nt: TGTGCCAGCAGTTTAGGAGCGGGAGTCGAGCAGTACTTC
j_gene: TRBJ1-3; abundance: -; d_gene: -; v_gene: TRBV5-1; CDR3aa: CASSSRIEGNTIYF; CDR3nt: TGCGCCAGCAGCTCCAGGATTGAGGGAAACACCATATATTTT
j_gene: TRBJ1-2; abundance: -; d_gene: TRBD1; v_gene: TRBV11-2; CDR3aa: CASSTRTGPYGYTF; CDR3nt: TGTGCCAGCAGCACGCGGACAGGCCCATATGGCTACACCTTC
j_gene: TRBJ1-2; abundance: -; d_gene: -; v_gene: TRBV6-5; CDR3aa: CASSYGTLAGYTF; CDR3nt: TGTGCCAGCAGTTACGGGACACTGGCCGGCTACACCTTC
j_gene: TRBJ1-5; abundance: -; d_gene: TRBD1; v_gene: TRBV9; CDR3aa: CASSSNPETGDQPQHF; CDR3nt: TGTGCCAGCAGCTCAAACCCCGAAACAGGGGACCAGCCCCAGCATTTT
j_gene: TRBJ2-7; abundance: few; d_gene: TRBD1; v_gene: TRBV7-3; CDR3aa: CASSDRTGREQYF; CDR3nt: TGTGCCAGCAGCGATCGGACAGGGCGGGAGCAGTACTTC
j_gene: TRBJ2-7; abundance: few; d_gene: TRBD1; v_gene: TRBV28; CDR3aa: CASSRDSSYEQYF; CDR3nt: TGTGCCAGCAGTAGGGACAGCTCCTACGAGCAGTACTTC
j_gene: TRBJ2-5; abundance: -; d_gene: TRBD2; v_gene: TRBV11-3; CDR3aa: CASSLGGGQETQYF; CDR3nt: TGTGCCAGCAGCTTAGGGGGGGGACAAGAGACCCAGTACTTC
j_gene: TRBJ2-6; abundance: -; d_gene: -; v_gene: TRBV19; CDR3aa: CASSPSGANVLTF; CDR3nt: TGTGCCAGTAGCCCTTCTGGGGCCAACGTCCTGACTTTC
j_gene: TRBJ2-1; abundance: -; d_gene: TRBD2; v_gene: TRBV28; CDR3aa: CASSQLAGGPTHEQFF; CDR3nt: TGTGCCAGCAGCCAACTAGCGGGAGGGCCCACCCATGAGCAGTTCTTC
j_gene: TRBJ1-2; abundance: few; d_gene: -; v_gene: TRBV27; CDR3aa: CASSFSGGLNGYTF; CDR3nt: TGTGCCAGCAGTTTTAGTGGCGGTTTGAATGGCTACACCTTC
j_gene: TRBJ1-1; abundance: -; d_gene: -; v_gene: TRBV5-1; CDR3aa: CASSGLGAAEAFF; CDR3nt: TGCGCCAGCAGCGGATTGGGGGCCGCTGAAGCTTTCTTT
j_gene: TRBJ2-7; abundance: -; d_gene: -; v_gene: TRBV19; CDR3aa: CASAGIPWGEQYF; CDR3nt: TGTGCGTCGGCAGGGATTCCCTGGGGCGAGCAGTACTTC
j_gene: TRBJ1-5; abundance: few; d_gene: TRBD1; v_gene: TRBV28; CDR3aa: CASSSSQGVLNQPQHF; CDR3nt: TGTGCCAGCAGTTCCTCGCAGGGGGTCTTAAATCAGCCCCAGCATTTT
j_gene: TRBJ1-3; abundance: -; d_gene: -; v_gene: TRBV18; CDR3aa: CASSLDRGVAGNTIYF; CDR3nt: TGTGCCAGCTCACTAGACAGAGGTGTTGCTGGAAACACCATATATTTT
j_gene: TRBJ2-3; abundance: -; d_gene: -; v_gene: TRBV9; CDR3aa: CASSVGGRGPTDTQYF; CDR3nt: TGTGCCAGCAGCGTAGGGGGCAGGGGTCCCACAGATACGCAGTATTTT
j_gene: TRBJ1-1; abundance: -; d_gene: -; v_gene: TRBV7-9; CDR3aa: CASSLGASQDLSEAFF; CDR3nt: TGTGCCAGCAGCTTAGGTGCCAGCCAGGATCTTTCTGAAGCTTTCTTT
j_gene: TRBJ1-5; abundance: -; d_gene: -; v_gene: TRBV19; CDR3aa: CASKAGNQPQHF; CDR3nt: TGTGCCAGTAAGGCAGGGAATCAGCCCCAGCATTTT
j_gene: TRBJ2-3; abundance: once; d_gene: TRBD1; v_gene: TRBV5-8; CDR3aa: CASNRDRGLGDTQYF; CDR3nt: TGTGCCAGCAACCGGGACAGGGGGCTCGGAGATACGCAGTATTTT
j_gene: TRBJ1-5; abundance: once; d_gene: TRBD1; v_gene: TRBV2; CDR3aa: CATTTGNNQPQHF; CDR3nt: TGTGCCACCACGACAGGGAACAATCAGCCCCAGCATTTT
j_gene: TRBJ1-2; abundance: -; d_gene: TRBD1; v_gene: TRBV27; CDR3aa: CASRRQGSNYGYTF; CDR3nt: TGTGCCAGCAGGAGACAGGGATCCAACTATGGCTACACCTTC
j_gene: TRBJ1-1; abundance: -; d_gene: -; v_gene: TRBV9; CDR3aa: CASSPHGTSIEAFF; CDR3nt: TGTGCCAGCAGCCCGCACGGGACATCTATCGAAGCTTTCTTT
j_gene: TRBJ2-3; abundance: -; d_gene: -; v_gene: TRBV30; CDR3aa: CAWSSGGTDTQYF; CDR3nt: TGTGCCTGGAGTTCGGGTGGCACAGATACGCAGTATTTT
j_gene: TRBJ1-5; abundance: -; d_gene: -; v_gene: TRBV10-3; CDR3aa: CAISESTRGSGQPQHF; CDR3nt: TGTGCCATCAGTGAGTCAACGCGGGGATCGGGTCAGCCCCAGCATTTT
j_gene: TRBJ1-3; abundance: few; d_gene: TRBD1; v_gene: TRBV6-5; CDR3aa: CASRPDRGGNTIYF; CDR3nt: TGTGCCAGCAGGCCGGACAGGGGTGGAAACACCATATATTTT
j_gene: TRBJ2-3; abundance: -; d_gene: -; v_gene: TRBV21-1; CDR3aa: CASSLRLAGGYTDTQYF; CDR3nt: TGTGCCAGCAGCCTTCGACTAGCGGGGGGTTACACAGATACGCAGTATTTT
j_gene: TRBJ1-5; abundance: -; d_gene: -; v_gene: TRBV30; CDR3aa: CAWSGTSNQPQHF; CDR3nt: TGTGCCTGGAGTGGGACTTCTAATCAGCCCCAGCATTTT